Described below is a single T cell receptor beta chain sequence and its context. This CDR3 has 17 residues. V lost 6 bases, J lost 0 bases, and 11 bases stayed unmatched. Germline values: CDR1 MDHEN, CDR2 SYDVKM. The data are from a study of read filtering for tumor transcriptome and immune sequencing. Molecular barcoded adaptors covering alpha/delta and beta/gamma chains were used on around 400 ng RNA. TCRdb used MiXCR to reprocess the reads, holding one entry per CDR3 protein. This table has around 25,000 distinct CDR3 sequences, 20% to 25% appearing once. The TCR comes from a donor at least 40 years old with multiple myeloma. The sequencing sample was made of a population of CD138-negative cells sorted from bone marrow. The V call is TRBV28, the J call TRBJ1-3; TRBD1 matches at 7 bases. The DNA for the CDR3 is TGTGCCAGCAGGGGGGACAGACTAATCCTCTCTGGAAACACCATATATTTT. The encoded protein is CASRGDRLILSGNTIYF.